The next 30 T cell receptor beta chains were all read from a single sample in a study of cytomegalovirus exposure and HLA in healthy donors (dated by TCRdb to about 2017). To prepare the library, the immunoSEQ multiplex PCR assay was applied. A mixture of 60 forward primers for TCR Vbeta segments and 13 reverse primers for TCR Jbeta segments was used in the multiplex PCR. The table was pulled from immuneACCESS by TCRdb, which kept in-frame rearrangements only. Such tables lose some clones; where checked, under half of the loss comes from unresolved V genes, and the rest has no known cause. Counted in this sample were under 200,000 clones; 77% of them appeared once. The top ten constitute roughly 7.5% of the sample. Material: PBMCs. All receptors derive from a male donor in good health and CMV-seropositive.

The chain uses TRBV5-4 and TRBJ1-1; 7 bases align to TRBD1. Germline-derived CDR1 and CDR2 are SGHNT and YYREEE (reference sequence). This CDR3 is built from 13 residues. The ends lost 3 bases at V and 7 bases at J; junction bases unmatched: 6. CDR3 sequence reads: CASSSQGWGEAFF. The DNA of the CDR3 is TGTGCCAGCAGCTCACAGGGGTGGGGTGAAGCTTTCTTT.

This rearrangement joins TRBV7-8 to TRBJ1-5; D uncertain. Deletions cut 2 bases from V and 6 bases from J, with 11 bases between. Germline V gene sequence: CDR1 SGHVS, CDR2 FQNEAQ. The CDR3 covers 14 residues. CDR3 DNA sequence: TGTGCCAGCAGCTTACGGGTGATCGGTCAGCCCCAGCATTTT. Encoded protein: CASSLRVIGQPQHF.

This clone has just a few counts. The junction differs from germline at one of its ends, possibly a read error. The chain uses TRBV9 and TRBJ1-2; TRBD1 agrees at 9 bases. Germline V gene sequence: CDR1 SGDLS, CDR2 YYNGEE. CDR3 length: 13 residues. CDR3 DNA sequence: TGTGCCAGCAGCGTAGATCAGGGGACAGGGACAAGTTTC. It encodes CASSVDQGTGTSF.

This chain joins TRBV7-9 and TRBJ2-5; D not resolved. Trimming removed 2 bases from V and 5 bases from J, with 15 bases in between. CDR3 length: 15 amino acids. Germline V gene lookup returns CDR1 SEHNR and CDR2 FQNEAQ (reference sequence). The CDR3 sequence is CASSLPRPGWETQYF. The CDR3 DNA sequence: TGTGCCAGCAGCTTACCCAGGCCCGGATGGGAGACCCAGTACTTC.

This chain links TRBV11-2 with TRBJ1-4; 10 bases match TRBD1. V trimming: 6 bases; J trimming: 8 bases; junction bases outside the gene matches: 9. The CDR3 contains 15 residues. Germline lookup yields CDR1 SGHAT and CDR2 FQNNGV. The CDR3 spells CASRKPGQGREKLFF. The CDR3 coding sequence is TGTGCCAGCAGGAAACCGGGACAGGGGAGGGAAAAACTGTTTTTT. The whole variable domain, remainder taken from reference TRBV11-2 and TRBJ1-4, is EAGVAQSPRYKIIEKRQSVAFWCNPISGHATLYWYQQILGQGPKLLIQFQNNGVVDDSQLPKDRFSAERLKGVDSTLKIQPAKLEDSAVYLCASRKPGQGREKLFFGSGTQLSVL.

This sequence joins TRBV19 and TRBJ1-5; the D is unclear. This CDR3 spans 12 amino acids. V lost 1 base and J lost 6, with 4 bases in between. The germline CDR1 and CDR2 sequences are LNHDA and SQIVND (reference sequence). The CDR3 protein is CASSIAGQPQHF. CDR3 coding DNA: TGTGCCAGTAGTATAGCGGGTCAGCCCCAGCATTTT.

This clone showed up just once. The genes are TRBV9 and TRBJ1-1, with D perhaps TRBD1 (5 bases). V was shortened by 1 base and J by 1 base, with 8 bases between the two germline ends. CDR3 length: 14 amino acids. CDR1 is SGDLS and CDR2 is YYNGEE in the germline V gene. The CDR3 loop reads CASSVQGSNTEAFF. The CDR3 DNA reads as TGTGCCAGCAGCGTACAGGGTTCGAACACTGAAGCTTTCTTT.

CDR3 nucleotide sequence: TGTGCCAGCAGCTTGGAGACCTCCTCGGCTTTCTTT. As protein: CASSLETSSAFF. V usage is TRBV7-9 and J usage is TRBJ1-1; D not resolved. There are 12 residues in the CDR3. V gave up 3 bases and J gave up 11 bases, with 13 bases separating them. Germline CDR1 is SEHNR and CDR2 is FQNEAQ (reference sequence).

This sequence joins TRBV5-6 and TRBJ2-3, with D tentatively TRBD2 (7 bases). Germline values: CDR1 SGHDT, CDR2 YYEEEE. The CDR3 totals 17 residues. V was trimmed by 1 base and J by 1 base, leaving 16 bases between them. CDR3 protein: CASSLYDRGAGTDTQYF. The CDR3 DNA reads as TGTGCCAGCAGCTTGTACGACCGGGGGGCGGGCACAGATACGCAGTATTTT.

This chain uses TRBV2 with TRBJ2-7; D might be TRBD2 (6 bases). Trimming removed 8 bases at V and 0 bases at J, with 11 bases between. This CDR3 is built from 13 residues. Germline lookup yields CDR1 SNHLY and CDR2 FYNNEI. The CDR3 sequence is CASAGQSSYEQYF. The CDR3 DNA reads TGTGCCAGCGCGGGGCAGAGCTCCTACGAGCAGTACTTC.

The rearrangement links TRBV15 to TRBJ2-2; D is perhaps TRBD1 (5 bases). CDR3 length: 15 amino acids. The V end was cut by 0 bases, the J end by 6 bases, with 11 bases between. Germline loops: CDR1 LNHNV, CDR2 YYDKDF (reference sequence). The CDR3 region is CATSRDSQGPGELFF. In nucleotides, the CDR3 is TGTGCCACCAGCAGAGATAGTCAGGGTCCCGGGGAGCTGTTTTTT.

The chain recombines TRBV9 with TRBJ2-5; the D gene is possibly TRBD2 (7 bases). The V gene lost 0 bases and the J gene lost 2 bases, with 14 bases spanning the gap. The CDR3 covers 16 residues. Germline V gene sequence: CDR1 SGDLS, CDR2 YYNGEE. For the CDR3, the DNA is TGTGCCAGCAGCGTAGAAGGGCGGGGGCGACAAGAGACCCAGTACTTC. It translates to CASSVEGRGRQETQYF. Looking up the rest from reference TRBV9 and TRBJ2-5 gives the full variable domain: DSGVTQTPKHLITATGQRVTLRCSPRSGDLSVYWYQQSLDQGLQFLIQYYNGEERAKGNILERFSAQQFPDLHSELNLSSLELGDSALYFCASSVEGRGRQETQYFGPGTRLLVL.

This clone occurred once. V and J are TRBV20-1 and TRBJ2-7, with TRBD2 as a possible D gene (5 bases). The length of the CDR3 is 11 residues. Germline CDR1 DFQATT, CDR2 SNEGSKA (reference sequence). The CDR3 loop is CSEPGNYEQYF. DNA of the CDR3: TGCAGCGAACCGGGGAACTACGAGCAGTACTTC.

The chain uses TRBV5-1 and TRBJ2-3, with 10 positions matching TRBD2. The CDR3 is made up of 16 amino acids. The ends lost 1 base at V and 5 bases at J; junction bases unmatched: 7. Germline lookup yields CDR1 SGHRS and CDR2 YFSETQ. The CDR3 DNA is TGCGCCAGCAGCTTGTTTCCAGCGGGGGGGCGAGATACGCAGTATTTT. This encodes CASSLFPAGGRDTQYF.

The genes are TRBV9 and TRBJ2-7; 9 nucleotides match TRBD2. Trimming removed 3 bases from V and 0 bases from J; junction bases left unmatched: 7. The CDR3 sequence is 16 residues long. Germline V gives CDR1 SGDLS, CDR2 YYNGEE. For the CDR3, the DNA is TGTGCCAGCAGCGGGGGGAGCGGGGGGAGCTCCTACGAGCAGTACTTC. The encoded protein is CASSGGSGGSSYEQYF.

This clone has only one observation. This chain's CDR3 is CASSELRDRGPPNQPQHF. The CDR3 nucleotides are TGCGCCAGCAGTGAGCTCCGGGACAGGGGGCCCCCCAATCAGCCCCAGCATTTT. The chain combines TRBV10-1 with TRBJ1-5; 12 bases are a match to TRBD1. The CDR3 spans 18 residues. Trimming cost V 2 bases and J 3 bases; bases outside gene matches: 8. Germline CDR1 and CDR2: WNHNN and SYGVQD (reference sequence).

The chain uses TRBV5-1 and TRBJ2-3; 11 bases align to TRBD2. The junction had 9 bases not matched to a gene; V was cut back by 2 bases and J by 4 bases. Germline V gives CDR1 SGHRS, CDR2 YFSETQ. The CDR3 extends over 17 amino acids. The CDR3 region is CASSFTLTSGVADTQYF. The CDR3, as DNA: TGCGCCAGCAGCTTTACTCTGACTAGCGGGGTAGCAGATACGCAGTATTTT. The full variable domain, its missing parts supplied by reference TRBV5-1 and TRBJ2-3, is KAGVTQTPRYLIKTRGQQVTLSCSPISGHRSVSWYQQTPGQGLQFLFEYFSETQRNKGNFPGRFSGRQFSNSRSEMNVSTLELGDSALYLCASSFTLTSGVADTQYFGPGTRLTVL.

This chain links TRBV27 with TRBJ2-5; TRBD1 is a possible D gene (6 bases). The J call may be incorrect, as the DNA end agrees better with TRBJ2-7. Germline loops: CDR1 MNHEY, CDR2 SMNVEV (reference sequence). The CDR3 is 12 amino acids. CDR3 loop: CASRAGVGEQYF. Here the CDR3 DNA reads TGTGCCAGCAGGGCAGGGGTTGGCGAGCAGTACTTC.

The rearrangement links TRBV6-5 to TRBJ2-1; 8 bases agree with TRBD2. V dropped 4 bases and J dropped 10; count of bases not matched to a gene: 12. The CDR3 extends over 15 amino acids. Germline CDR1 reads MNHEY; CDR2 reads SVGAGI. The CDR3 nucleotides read TGTGCCAGCAGTTCCAGCGGGGGCCACCGGATGGAGCAGTTCTTC. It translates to CASSSSGGHRMEQFF.

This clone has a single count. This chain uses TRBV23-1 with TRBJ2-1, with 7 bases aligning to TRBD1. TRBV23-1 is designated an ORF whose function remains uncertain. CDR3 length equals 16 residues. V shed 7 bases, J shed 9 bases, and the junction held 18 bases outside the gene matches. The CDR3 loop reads CASKPPWTGVAIEQFF. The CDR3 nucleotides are TGCGCCAGCAAACCCCCCTGGACAGGCGTTGCAATTGAGCAGTTCTTC.

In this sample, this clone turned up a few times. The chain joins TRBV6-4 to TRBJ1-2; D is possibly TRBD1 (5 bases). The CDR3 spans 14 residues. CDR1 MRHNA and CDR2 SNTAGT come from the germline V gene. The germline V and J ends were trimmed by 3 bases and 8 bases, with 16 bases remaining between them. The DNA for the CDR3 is TGTGCCAGCAGTGATTCCTTTGGGGGAGGAGGCTACACCTTC. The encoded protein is CASSDSFGGGGYTF.

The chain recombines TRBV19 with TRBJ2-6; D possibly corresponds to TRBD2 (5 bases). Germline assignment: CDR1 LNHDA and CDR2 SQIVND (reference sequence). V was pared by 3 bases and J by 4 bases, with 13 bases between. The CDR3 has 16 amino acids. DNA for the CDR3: TGTGCCAGTAGTATCGCCGAGGGAACCGGGGCCAACGTCCTGACTTTC. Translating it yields CASSIAEGTGANVLTF.

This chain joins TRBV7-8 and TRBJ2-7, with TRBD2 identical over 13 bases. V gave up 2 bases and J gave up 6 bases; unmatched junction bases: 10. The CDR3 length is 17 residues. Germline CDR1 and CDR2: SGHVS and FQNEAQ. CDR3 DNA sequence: TGTGCCAGCAGCTTATTTTTCGTTGGGACTAGCGGGGTCGAGCAGTACTTC. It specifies CASSLFFVGTSGVEQYF. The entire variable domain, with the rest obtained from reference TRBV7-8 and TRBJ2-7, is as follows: GAGVSQSPRYKVAKRGQDVALRCDPISGHVSLFWYQQALGQGPEFLTYFQNEAQLDKSGLPSDRFFAERPEGSVSTLKIQRTQQEDSAVYLCASSLFFVGTSGVEQYFGPGTRLTVT.

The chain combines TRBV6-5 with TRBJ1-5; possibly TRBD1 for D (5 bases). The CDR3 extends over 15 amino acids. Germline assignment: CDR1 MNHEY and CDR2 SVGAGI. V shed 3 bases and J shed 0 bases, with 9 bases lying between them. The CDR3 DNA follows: TGTGCCAGCAGTTATGAAAGGGGTAGCAATCAGCCCCAGCATTTT. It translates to CASSYERGSNQPQHF.

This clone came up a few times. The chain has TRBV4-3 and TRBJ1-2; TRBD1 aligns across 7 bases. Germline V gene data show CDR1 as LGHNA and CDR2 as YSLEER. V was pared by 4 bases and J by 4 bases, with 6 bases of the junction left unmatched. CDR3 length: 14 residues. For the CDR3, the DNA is TGCGCCAGCAGCCGAGGGACAGCTGCCTATGGCTACACCTTC. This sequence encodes CASSRGTAAYGYTF.

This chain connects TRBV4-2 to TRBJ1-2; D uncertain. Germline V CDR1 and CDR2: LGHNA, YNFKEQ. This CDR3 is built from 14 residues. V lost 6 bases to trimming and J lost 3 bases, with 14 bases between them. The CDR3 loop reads CASRNVFGDYGYTF. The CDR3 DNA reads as TGTGCCAGCAGGAACGTATTCGGGGACTATGGCTACACCTTC.

For the CDR3, the DNA is TGCAGCGTTGTCAAAGGGGCCCCCTACGAGCAGTACTTC. It specifies CSVVKGAPYEQYF. The gene calls are TRBV29-1 and TRBJ2-7; possible D gene TRBD1, 5 bases. The V end lost 4 bases, the J end lost 2 bases, and 12 bases lay between the germline ends. The CDR3 loop spans 13 amino acids. Germline lookup yields CDR1 SQVTM and CDR2 ANQGSEA.

CDR3 DNA sequence: TGCGCCAGCAGCGGCATTGAGCAGGGAAAGGTACTACACACAGATACGCAGTATTTT. It encodes CASSGIEQGKVLHTDTQYF. This chain joins TRBV10-1 and TRBJ2-3, with D possibly TRBD1 on 5 matching bases. Trimming pared 6 bases from V and 2 bases from J, leaving 27 bases between. From germline, CDR1 is WNHNN and CDR2 SYGVQD (reference sequence). This CDR3 spans 19 amino acids.

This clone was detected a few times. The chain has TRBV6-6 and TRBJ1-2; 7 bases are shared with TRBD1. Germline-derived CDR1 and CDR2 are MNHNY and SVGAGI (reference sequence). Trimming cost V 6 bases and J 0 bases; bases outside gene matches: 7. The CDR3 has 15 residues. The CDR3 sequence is CASRQGSLANYGYTF. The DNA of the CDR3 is TGTGCCAGCAGACAGGGGTCCTTAGCTAACTATGGCTACACCTTC.

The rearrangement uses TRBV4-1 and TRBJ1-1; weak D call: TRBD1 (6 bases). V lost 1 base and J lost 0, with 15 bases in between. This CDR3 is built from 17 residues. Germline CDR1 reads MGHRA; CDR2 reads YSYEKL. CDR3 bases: TGCGCCAGCAGCCAAGGGTACCAGGGGCGAATGAACACTGAAGCTTTCTTT. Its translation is CASSQGYQGRMNTEAFF.